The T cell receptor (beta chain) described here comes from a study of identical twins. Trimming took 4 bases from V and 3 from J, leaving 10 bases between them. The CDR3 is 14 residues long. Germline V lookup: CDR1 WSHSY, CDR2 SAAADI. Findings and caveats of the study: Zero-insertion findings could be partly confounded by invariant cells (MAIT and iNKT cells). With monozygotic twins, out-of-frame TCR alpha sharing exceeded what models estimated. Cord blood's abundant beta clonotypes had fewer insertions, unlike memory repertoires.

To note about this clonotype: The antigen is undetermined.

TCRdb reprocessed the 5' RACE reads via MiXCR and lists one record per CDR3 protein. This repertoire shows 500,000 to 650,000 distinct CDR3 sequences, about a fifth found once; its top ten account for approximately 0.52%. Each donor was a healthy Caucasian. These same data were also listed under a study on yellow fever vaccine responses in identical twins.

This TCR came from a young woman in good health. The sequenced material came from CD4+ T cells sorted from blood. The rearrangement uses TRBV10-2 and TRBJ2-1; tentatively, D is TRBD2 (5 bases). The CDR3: CASSGGASYNEQFF. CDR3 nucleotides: TGCGCCAGCAGTGGGGGAGCCAGCTACAATGAGCAGTTCTTC.